This TCR beta chain derives from a study of naive and memory T cell subsets. Study-wide results and caveats: Especially in CD8 cells, naive repertoires contained a few larger clonotypes, possibly CD45RA-re-expressing memory cells. No ground truth validated the naive and memory repertoire findings. From naive to CM, EM and EMRA, diversity decreased and Gini increased.

CMV status came from CD4+ IFNgamma after overnight CMV lysate stimulation. CD8 T cells were positively selected from what remained after CD4 positive selection. The CDR3 spans 16 residues. Germline assignment: CDR1 MGHRA and CDR2 YSYEKL. Trimming left V 6 bases short and J 5 bases short, with 19 bases between. Two oligonucleotides, mixed equimolar, formed the beta constant-region primer covering TRBC1 and TRBC2. Four rounds of PCR amplified the ligated cDNA using nested alpha and beta constant-region primers plus SP2. A single record per CDR3 protein comes from TCRdb applying MiXCR to the UMI-ligation and nested PCR reads. Here the sample spans under 150,000 distinct CDR3 sequences, 15% to 25% being singletons. As regards this clonotype: Its antigen is unidentified.

The sequence was obtained from a human donor in good health. The sample was naive CD8+ T cells from blood. The V gene is TRBV4-1, the J gene TRBJ2-2, with a weak D call TRBD2 (7 bases). The CDR3 sequence is CASSLWAGARTGELFF. For the CDR3, the DNA is TGCGCCAGCAGTCTCTGGGCGGGGGCGAGGACCGGGGAGCTGTTTTTT.